This T cell receptor (beta chain) was sequenced during a study of shared T cell receptors in the human thymus. Only in-frame clones appear in the TCRdb table, and some are missing; sequencing was by immunoSEQ multiplex PCR. The repertoire holds around 730,000 clones, with roughly 88% as singletons. J was trimmed by 0 bases and V by 6 bases; bases with no gene match: 10. The CDR3 loop spans 16 amino acids. Germline CDR1 and CDR2: LNHDA and SQIVND (reference sequence). These data were also filed under a second study, of human thymus T cells. That source reports: Resections obtained during corrective heart surgery supplied the thymus tissue. Unrelated individuals had highly overlapping thymic repertoires, as reported in related research.

This chain joins TRBV19 and TRBJ2-7; 8 bases are a match to TRBD1. Input material: thymocytes. This clonotype was sampled from a girl less than two years old with a congenital heart defect. CDR3 DNA: TGTGCCAGTAGCAGGACAGGGAACCCTGGCTCCTACGAGCAGTACTTC. It translates to CASSRTGNPGSYEQYF.